The next 26 T cell receptor beta chains were all read from a single sample in a study of blood T cell repertoires in COVID-19 (dated by TCRdb to the early 2020s). Receptors were amplified or captured by the immunoSEQ multiplex PCR assay. TCRdb mirrors the immuneACCESS table, restricted to in-frame sequences. Some clones are absent from its copies; in checked studies, under half trace to an unresolved V gene, and the reason for the others is unknown. Recorded for this sample are roughly 500,000 clones; 75% to 90% of them occurred a single time. Roughly 3.2% of the sample rests with the top ten. The sequenced material came from peripheral blood. The receptors originated from a human donor in a cohort sampled during active COVID-19.

The chain carries TRBV30 and TRBJ1-6, with D tentatively TRBD1 (6 bases). This CDR3 is 17 amino acids long. V was shortened by 6 bases and J by 1 base, with 19 bases between the two germline ends. CDR1 is GTSNPN and CDR2 is SVGIG in the germline V gene (reference sequence). The CDR3 loop reads CACALLRDTSYNSPLHF. CDR3 sequence (DNA): TGTGCCTGCGCCCTACTCCGGGACACTTCCTATAATTCACCCCTCCACTTT.

The rearrangement uses TRBV7-2 and TRBJ2-7; 7 bases align to TRBD1. With 3 bases clipped from V and 4 bases from J, the junction kept 15 bases outside the gene matches. The CDR3 has 17 residues. Germline CDR1 reads SGHTA; CDR2 reads FQGNSA. For the CDR3, the DNA is TGTGCCAGCAGCTTGGGGCGCCGACAGGGTAGGAATTACGAGCAGTACTTC. Its translation: CASSLGRRQGRNYEQYF.

The chain combines TRBV24-1 with TRBJ2-5, with D maybe TRBD1 (6 bases). The CDR3 covers 15 residues. V was cut by 2 bases and J by 3 bases, with 12 bases left in between. Germline lookup yields CDR1 KGHDR and CDR2 SFDVKD. The CDR3 loop reads CATSDYATGKETQYF. DNA of the CDR3: TGTGCCACCAGTGATTACGCGACAGGTAAAGAGACCCAGTACTTC.

The chain recombines TRBV27 with TRBJ2-7; TRBD2 matches at 11 bases. Germline CDR1 and CDR2: MNHEY and SMNVEV (reference sequence). The V gene end was trimmed by 2 bases and the J gene end by 6 bases; junction bases not matched to a gene: 6. The length of the CDR3 is 15 residues. The CDR3 protein is CASSLNGLAGGEQYF. CDR3 nucleotide sequence: TGTGCCAGCAGTTTAAATGGTCTAGCGGGAGGCGAGCAGTACTTC.

This chain connects TRBV12-5 to TRBJ1-6; D unclear. Trimming removed 0 bases at V and 0 bases at J, with 9 bases between. Per germline, CDR1 LGHNT and CDR2 FRNRAP. The CDR3 is made up of 17 amino acids. The CDR3 DNA reads TGTGCTAGTGGTTTGGTCGGGTTTAGCTCCTATAATTCACCCCTCCACTTT. Protein: CASGLVGFSSYNSPLHF.

The chain employs TRBV9 and TRBJ2-2, with 14 nucleotides matching TRBD2. This CDR3 is 16 amino acids long. J lost 7 bases, V lost 3 bases, and 5 bases had no gene match. Germline CDR1 SGDLS, CDR2 YYNGEE. CDR3 in DNA: TGTGCCAGCAGCGGCGGGACTAGCGGGAGCCGCGGGGAGCTGTTTTTT. Protein sequence: CASSGGTSGSRGELFF.

This clone was counted only a few times. This chain connects TRBV14 to TRBJ1-3; the D gene is possibly TRBD1 (5 bases). Per germline, CDR1 SGHDN and CDR2 FVKESK. The CDR3 runs to 17 residues. V was pared by 6 bases and J by 3 bases, with 21 bases between. The CDR3 nucleotides are TGTGCCAGCAGTGATCGGGGGGGAAACCTCAATGGAAACACCATATATTTT. The encoded protein is CASSDRGGNLNGNTIYF.

The chain uses TRBV19 and TRBJ2-2; D remains unclear. CDR1 and CDR2 (germline): LNHDA, SQIVND (reference sequence). Trimming took off 7 bases at V and 0 bases at J, with 12 bases between the two ends. The CDR3 contains 15 residues. The CDR3 region is CASTRQPTNTGELFF. The CDR3 DNA follows: TGTGCCAGTACCCGACAACCTACGAACACCGGGGAGCTGTTTTTT.

This chain joins TRBV28 and TRBJ2-7, with 7 positions matching TRBD1. Trimming cost V 7 bases and J 7 bases; bases outside gene matches: 16. Germline CDR1 and CDR2: MDHEN and SYDVKM. The CDR3 spans 15 residues. In DNA form, the CDR3 reads TGTGCCAGCACTTCTGGGGTCCAGGGGGTGAGAGAGCAGTACTTC. Encoded protein: CASTSGVQGVREQYF.

The genes are TRBV6-5 and TRBJ1-2; 8 bases align to TRBD1. The CDR3 consists of 15 residues. The germline gives CDR1 MNHEY, CDR2 SVGAGI. With 5 bases clipped from V and 4 bases from J, the junction kept 9 bases outside the gene matches. CDR3 DNA: TGTGCCAGCAGTCTAACCGACGACAGGGGCTATGGCTACACCTTC. This codes for CASSLTDDRGYGYTF.

This chain connects TRBV11-3 to TRBJ2-7, with 8 bases that match TRBD1. The CDR3 loop spans 14 amino acids. CDR1 and CDR2 from the germline V gene are SGHNT and YENEEA. The V gene end was trimmed by 1 base and the J gene end by 3 bases; junction bases not matched to a gene: 2. CDR3 in DNA: TGTGCCAGCAGCTTAGTGGGGACAGGCTACGAGCAGTACTTC. Its protein is CASSLVGTGYEQYF.

This sequence joins TRBV18 and TRBJ1-3; 9 positions match TRBD1. This CDR3 contains 16 residues. V was pared by 6 bases and J by 3 bases, with 9 bases of the junction left unmatched. CDR1 is KGHSH and CDR2 is LQKENI in the germline V gene. DNA of the CDR3: TGTGCCAGCTCTCCGGGACAGGGAAGATATGGAAACACCATATATTTT. This gives the protein CASSPGQGRYGNTIYF. Full variable domain (outside the CDR3, taken from reference TRBV18 and TRBJ1-3): NAGVMQNPRHLVRRRGQEARLRCSPMKGHSHVYWYRQLPEEGLKFMVYLQKENIIDESGMPKERFSAEFPKEGPSILRIQQVVRGDSAAYFCASSPGQGRYGNTIYFGEGSWLTVV.

The rearrangement links TRBV20-1 to TRBJ2-3; the match to TRBD2 covers 8 bases. The V gene's germline CDR1 is DFQATT and CDR2 SNEGSKA (reference sequence). Trimming at V came to 3 bases and at J to 0 bases, leaving 8 bases not matched to a gene. The CDR3 has 16 amino acids. CDR3 DNA sequence: TGCAGTGCTAGTATGGTTAGCGGGGTGAGCACAGATACGCAGTATTTT. Protein sequence: CSASMVSGVSTDTQYF.

This clone occurred once. The J gene is TRBJ1-4, the V gene TRBV19, with a tentative D call TRBD1 (5 bases). Germline CDR1 LNHDA, CDR2 SQIVND (reference sequence). The CDR3 sequence is 16 residues long. Trimming pared 4 bases from V and 0 bases from J, leaving 12 bases between. CDR3 protein: CASSTQGGATNEKLFF. The CDR3 DNA sequence: TGTGCCAGTAGTACTCAGGGTGGAGCAACTAATGAAAAACTGTTTTTT.

The table lists this clone with a count of one. The chain carries TRBV19 and TRBJ2-1, with D possibly TRBD2 on 5 matching bases. The CDR3 is 16 residues long. CDR1 LNHDA and CDR2 SQIVND come from the germline V gene (reference sequence). V was clipped by 7 bases and J by 5 bases, with 21 bases between them. In DNA form, the CDR3 reads TGTGCCAGTAAGAGAACGGGAAAGTTAGCAGACAATGAGCAGTTCTTC. Translating it yields CASKRTGKLADNEQFF.

The chain has TRBV7-2 and TRBJ1-5, with a possible D match to TRBD1 (5 bases). Germline V gene data show CDR1 as SGHTA and CDR2 as FQGNSA. Trimming stripped 1 base from V and 9 bases from J, with 16 bases between. This CDR3 is 15 amino acids long. The CDR3 region has the DNA TGTGCCAGCAGCTTAGACCCAGGGAGCGGGCGGCCCCAGCATTTT. Translating it yields CASSLDPGSGRPQHF. The complete variable domain, with remaining parts taken from reference TRBV7-2 and TRBJ1-5, reads GAGVSQSPSNKVTEKGKDVELRCDPISGHTALYWYRQSLGQGLEFLIYFQGNSAPDKSGLPSDRFSAERTGGSVSTLTIQRTQQEDSAVYLCASSLDPGSGRPQHFGDGTRLSIL.

This clone was seen only once. V and J are TRBV3-1 (or the pseudogene TRBV3-2) and TRBJ2-7, with D tentatively TRBD2 (5 bases). Trimming removed 4 bases from V and 7 bases from J, with 11 bases in between. CDR3 size: 12 residues. Germline CDR1 LGHDT, CDR2 YNNKEL (reference sequence). CDR3 sequence: CASSPGRGEQYF. CDR3 DNA sequence: TGTGCCAGCAGCCCCGGTCGGGGAGAGCAGTACTTC.

The V gene is TRBV7-6, the J gene TRBJ1-2; TRBD1 matches at 7 bases. In germline, CDR1 is SGHVS, CDR2 FNYEAQ. V trimming: 1 base; J trimming: 4 bases; junction bases outside the gene matches: 0. The CDR3 loop spans 13 amino acids. This CDR3 is CASSLGQGYGYTF. CDR3 DNA sequence: TGTGCCAGCAGCTTAGGACAGGGCTATGGCTACACCTTC.

J is TRBJ1-2 and V is TRBV30; D gene uncertain. CDR3 length: 13 residues. From germline, CDR1 is GTSNPN and CDR2 SVGIG (reference sequence). V was shortened by 7 bases and J by 3 bases, with 15 bases between the two germline ends. Written as DNA, the CDR3 is TGTGCCTTCTCCCTCGAGTCCTACTATGGCTACACCTTC. Translation: CAFSLESYYGYTF.

The chain combines TRBV5-4 with TRBJ1-1; the D is unclear. Trimming took 0 bases from V and 1 from J, leaving 10 bases between them. This CDR3 is built from 15 residues. CDR1 is SGHNT and CDR2 is YYREEE in the germline V gene (reference sequence). The CDR3 DNA sequence: TGTGCCAGCAGCTTGGGTTCGGGGTCGAACACTGAAGCTTTCTTT. Translating it yields CASSLGSGSNTEAFF.

J is TRBJ2-7 and V is TRBV24-1; TRBD1 agrees at 7 bases. V lost 4 bases, J lost 2 bases, and 4 bases stayed unmatched. Germline values: CDR1 KGHDR, CDR2 SFDVKD. This CDR3 has 14 amino acids. The CDR3 nucleotides read TGTGCCACCAGTGACCCGGGACAGCCCTACGAGCAGTACTTC. Protein product: CATSDPGQPYEQYF.

This chain joins TRBV28 and TRBJ1-1; D is perhaps TRBD1 (6 bases). Trimming took 3 bases from V and 7 from J, leaving 21 bases between them. Germline-derived CDR1 and CDR2 are MDHEN and SYDVKM. The length of the CDR3 is 16 residues. CDR3 bases: TGTGCCAGCAGTTTTCTGGACAGAACACTGCACTTTGAAGCTTTCTTT. It yields the protein CASSFLDRTLHFEAFF.

The chain recombines TRBV5-4 with TRBJ2-1; 13 bases are a match to TRBD2. Germline V gene data show CDR1 as SGHNT and CDR2 as YYREEE (reference sequence). The length of the CDR3 is 18 residues. With 1 base clipped from V and 1 base from J, the junction kept 5 bases outside the gene matches. CDR3 nucleotide sequence: TGTGCCAGCAGCTTGAGACTAGCGGGAGGAATGTCCTACAATGAGCAGTTCTTC. As protein: CASSLRLAGGMSYNEQFF.

The J gene is TRBJ2-1, the V gene TRBV27, with TRBD2 matching over 8 bases. This CDR3 is built from 15 residues. V gave up 0 bases and J gave up 4 bases; unmatched junction bases: 2. In germline, CDR1 is MNHEY, CDR2 SMNVEV (reference sequence). Here the CDR3 reads CASSLSAGAYNEQFF. For the CDR3, the DNA is TGTGCCAGCAGTTTATCAGCGGGAGCGTACAATGAGCAGTTCTTC.

V usage is TRBV2 and J usage is TRBJ2-7; perhaps TRBD2 as D (6 bases). This CDR3 has 13 residues. CDR1 and CDR2 (germline): SNHLY, FYNNEI. V lost 1 base to trimming and J lost 7 bases, with 11 bases between them. This chain's CDR3 is CASSEGGMGEQYF. Here the CDR3 DNA reads TGTGCCAGCAGTGAAGGCGGGATGGGGGAGCAGTACTTC. Using reference TRBV2 and TRBJ2-7 for the parts outside the CDR3, the full variable domain is EPEVTQTPSHQVTQMGQEVILRCVPISNHLYFYWYRQILGQKVEFLVSFYNNEISEKSEIFDDQFSVERPDGSNFTLKIRSTKLEDSAMYFCASSEGGMGEQYFGPGTRLTVT.

V gene TRBV9 combines with J gene TRBJ2-7, with 7 bases fitting TRBD1. The CDR3 covers 15 residues. The V gene end was trimmed by 1 base and the J gene end by 0 bases; junction bases not matched to a gene: 4. CDR1 SGDLS and CDR2 YYNGEE come from the germline V gene. The CDR3, as DNA: TGTGCCAGCAGCGTAAATTCAGGGGGCTCCTACGAGCAGTACTTC. Amino acids: CASSVNSGGSYEQYF. The full variable domain, with the rest looked up from reference TRBV9 and TRBJ2-7, is DSGVTQTPKHLITATGQRVTLRCSPRSGDLSVYWYQQSLDQGLQFLIQYYNGEERAKGNILERFSAQQFPDLHSELNLSSLELGDSALYFCASSVNSGGSYEQYFGPGTRLTVT.